Sequencing of this T cell receptor (beta chain) was carried out in a study of blood T cell repertoires in COVID-19. For the study at large: Samples of COVID-19 (acute and convalescent) were obtained from the United States, Italy and Spain.

In this sample, this clone turned up a few times. Ages ranged from about 18 to 100 years, with residence in about two dozen US areas. Participants' own reports of clinical history determined their cohort assignment. Looked up from germline, CDR1 is SGHKS and CDR2 is YYEKEE (reference sequence). The CDR3 has 16 amino acids. V shed 0 bases and J shed 1 base, with 13 bases lying between them. Sequencing used immunoSEQ multiplex PCR; TCRdb keeps in-frame clones, though not all of them. This table has about 320,000 clones, over 75% appearing once. This receptor was identified in a woman younger than 35 who had recovered from COVID-19. This rearrangement joins TRBV5-5 to TRBJ1-1; D is possibly TRBD1 (5 bases). The sequenced material came from PBMCs or T cells enriched from blood (not recorded which). The DNA for the CDR3 is TGTGCCAGCAGCTTGGTGGGAACAGGACCGAACACTGAAGCTTTCTTT. Its protein product is CASSLVGTGPNTEAFF.